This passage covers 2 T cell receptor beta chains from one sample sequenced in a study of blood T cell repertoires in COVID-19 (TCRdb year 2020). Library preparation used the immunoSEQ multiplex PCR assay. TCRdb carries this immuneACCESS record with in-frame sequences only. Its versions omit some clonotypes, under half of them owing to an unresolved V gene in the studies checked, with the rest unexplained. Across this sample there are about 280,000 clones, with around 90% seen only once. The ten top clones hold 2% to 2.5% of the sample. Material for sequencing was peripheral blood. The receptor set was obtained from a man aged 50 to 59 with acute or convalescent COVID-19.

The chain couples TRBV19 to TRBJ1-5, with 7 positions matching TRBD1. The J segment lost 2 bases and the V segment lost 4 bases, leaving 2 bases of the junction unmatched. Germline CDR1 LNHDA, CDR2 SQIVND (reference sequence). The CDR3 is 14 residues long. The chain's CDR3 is CASSTTGGNQPQHF. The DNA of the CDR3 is TGTGCCAGTAGTACCACAGGGGGCAATCAGCCCCAGCATTTT.

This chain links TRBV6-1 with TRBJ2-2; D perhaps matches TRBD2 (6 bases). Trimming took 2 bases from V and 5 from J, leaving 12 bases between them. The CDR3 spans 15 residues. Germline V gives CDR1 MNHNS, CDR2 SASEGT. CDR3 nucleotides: TGTGCCAGCAGTGAATTGACTAGTAATACCGGGGAGCTGTTTTTT. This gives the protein CASSELTSNTGELFF.